The next 7 T cell receptor beta chains were all read from a single sample in a study of PD-1 blockade in classical Hodgkin lymphoma (dated by TCRdb to 2020 to 2022). The library was produced with the immunoSEQ multiplex PCR assay. TCRdb took this table from immuneACCESS and kept in-frame rearrangements with V and J called. Such tables lack part of the clones; where checked against another copy, unresolved V genes explain under half of the gap, and the rest is unexplained. This sample gives 70,000 or so clones in total; 65% to 75% of them show up just once. Of the sample, 7% to 10% is held by the ten largest clones. This sample's time point label indicates: cycle 2 day 1 (C2D1) of nivolumab. All trial patients had relapsed after autologous stem cell transplantation, with cohorts A, B and C differing in prior brentuximab vedotin exposure. Specimen: peripheral blood mononuclear cells (PBMCs), collected before the second cycle of nivolumab. The receptors derive from a human donor with classical Hodgkin lymphoma.

This clone showed up just a few times. V gene TRBV5-5 combines with J gene TRBJ1-3; no firm D call. CDR1 SGHKS and CDR2 YYEKEE come from the germline V gene (reference sequence). Deletions cut 0 bases from V and 0 bases from J, with 7 bases between. The length of the CDR3 is 15 residues. The CDR3 loop is CASSLDEVSGNTIYF. In nucleotides, the CDR3 is TGTGCCAGCAGCTTGGACGAGGTCTCTGGAAACACCATATATTTT.

This chain links TRBV9 with TRBJ2-7, with D uncertain. Trimming took 0 bases from V and 0 from J, leaving 7 bases between them. CDR3 size: 14 residues. Germline V gene sequence: CDR1 SGDLS, CDR2 YYNGEE. Written as DNA, the CDR3 is TGTGCCAGCAGCGTAGGCGTCAGCTCCTACGAGCAGTACTTC. Its translation is CASSVGVSSYEQYF.

This chain connects TRBV9 to TRBJ1-2; D uncertain. Looked up from germline, CDR1 is SGDLS and CDR2 is YYNGEE. CDR3 size: 15 residues. V was pared by 0 bases and J by 0 bases, with 9 bases between. CDR3 coding DNA: TGTGCCAGCAGCGTAGAGGACGGACCTAACTATGGCTACACCTTC. Translating it yields CASSVEDGPNYGYTF.

This clone was seen only once. The chain carries TRBV6-5 and TRBJ2-3, with no clear D. The germline V gene encodes CDR1 MNHEY and CDR2 SVGAGI. This CDR3 is built from 14 residues. Trimming cost V 8 bases and J 0 bases, with 12 bases left between them. CDR3 sequence: CASHALSSTDTQYF. As DNA, the CDR3 is TGTGCCAGCCACGCGTTGTCTAGCACAGATACGCAGTATTTT.

This clone was observed a few times. The gene calls are TRBV7-8 and TRBJ2-1, with 10 bases fitting TRBD2. V shed 3 bases, J shed 2 bases, and the junction held 4 bases outside the gene matches. CDR1 SGHVS and CDR2 FQNEAQ come from the germline V gene. This CDR3 contains 16 residues. CDR3 sequence (DNA): TGTGCCAGCAGCTTTAGCGGGGGGCTGACCTACAATGAGCAGTTCTTC. Protein: CASSFSGGLTYNEQFF.

This clone was seen only a few times. The V call is TRBV7-8, the J call TRBJ1-1; D gene uncertain. This CDR3 region has 12 residues. Germline CDR1 SGHVS, CDR2 FQNEAQ. Trimming took off 3 bases at V and 9 bases at J, with 11 bases between the two ends. This chain's CDR3 is CASSFLSDKAFF. As DNA, the CDR3 is TGTGCCAGCAGCTTCCTGTCCGACAAAGCTTTCTTT.

This chain links TRBV25-1 with TRBJ2-3; 7 bases align to TRBD1. Unmatched junction bases numbered 11, after V lost 0 bases and J lost 5 bases. Germline V gene data show CDR1 as MGHDK and CDR2 as SYGVNS. The CDR3 is 17 amino acids. CDR3 sequence: CASSEYALGQAGDTQYF. The CDR3 nucleotides read TGTGCCAGCAGTGAATATGCCCTTGGACAGGCGGGAGATACGCAGTATTTT.